This note documents a single TCR beta chain sequence. The antigen remains unidentified. These data originate in a study of shared clonotypes between healthy human individuals. Whole-study context: Each donor had three CD4 naive, three CD4 memory, two CD8 naive and one CD8 memory plate.

Deep was the level at which the assay was run. Profiling relied on immunoSEQ multiplex PCR, and the TCRdb table lists in-frame clones only, not all of them. The data contain 550,000 to 850,000 clones, around two thirds of them singletons. V lost 8 bases to trimming and J lost 4 bases; unmatched junction nucleotides: 9. The CDR3 extends over 14 amino acids. CDR1 and CDR2 from the germline V gene are MDHEN and SYDVKM. Findings and limits, study-wide: The study found lower generation probabilities in non-shared clonotypes than in those shared by all four donors. Even with large depth, rarefaction showed that sorted-subset sequencing was incomplete.

The chain is built from TRBV28 and TRBJ2-5; 8 bases agree with TRBD2. This receptor was taken from a woman between 25 and 40 years old in good health. Sequenced input: memory CD4+ T cells sorted from blood. Subset in this sample: CD45RA-negative fraction. CDR3 protein: CASVPGLGGETQYF. Here the CDR3 DNA reads TGTGCCAGCGTACCGGGACTAGGTGGAGAGACCCAGTACTTC.